The clone carrying this TCR beta chain appeared many times. The antigen is unknown. There are 14 residues in the CDR3. Germline-derived CDR1 and CDR2 are LNHDA and SQIVND (reference sequence). V was cut by 7 bases and J by 5 bases, with 16 bases left in between. This entry is derived from a study of T cell repertoires in cytomegalovirus infection. Overall study: Recently identified HLA-C-restricted CMV epitopes and well-studied HLA-B-restricted CMV epitopes were used by the study. Indicated by public TCR beta signatures were CMV infection and matching HLA type. Whole-study findings and limits: Clonotypes of TCR beta that were HLA-C-restricted and CMV-specific dominated the ex vivo response.

TCRdb reprocessed the reads with MiXCR, giving one entry per CDR3 protein. The sample has fewer than 900,000 distinct CDR3 sequences, under 35% seen once. The chain links TRBV19 to TRBJ2-3; TRBD2 is a possible D gene (5 bases). This clonotype was sampled from a human donor in good health (CMV status not recorded). Some clones in this sample may be carry-over from other donors' samples. The sequencing used cultured CD8+ T cells from PBMCs, collected from culture after CMV antigen stimulation. CDR3 protein: CASTPRRARDTQYF. DNA of the CDR3: TGTGCCAGTACCCCTAGGCGGGCAAGAGATACGCAGTATTTT.